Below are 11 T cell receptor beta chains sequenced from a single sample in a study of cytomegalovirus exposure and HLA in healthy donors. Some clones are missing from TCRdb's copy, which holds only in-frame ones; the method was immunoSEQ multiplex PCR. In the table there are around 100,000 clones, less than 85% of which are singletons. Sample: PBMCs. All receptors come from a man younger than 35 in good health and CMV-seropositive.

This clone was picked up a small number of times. The CDR3 nucleotides read TGCAGCGTTGTTGGCTTTGGATCGGATAGCGGGAGGCCGGTGGGAGGCAAAGAGACCCAGTACTTC. It codes for CSVVGFGSDSGRPVGGKETQYF. The chain carries TRBV29-1 and TRBJ2-5; 10 bases align to TRBD2. CDR1 and CDR2 (germline): SQVTM, ANQGSEA. V lost 4 bases and J lost 3; bases outside the gene matches: 29. The CDR3 runs 22 residues.

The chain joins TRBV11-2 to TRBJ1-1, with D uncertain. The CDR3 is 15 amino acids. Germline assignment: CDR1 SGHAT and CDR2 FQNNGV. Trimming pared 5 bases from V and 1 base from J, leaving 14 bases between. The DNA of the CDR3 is TGTGCCAGCAGCCCCTTTGACATACCGAACACTGAAGCTTTCTTT. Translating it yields CASSPFDIPNTEAFF. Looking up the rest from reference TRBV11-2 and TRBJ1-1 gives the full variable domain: EAGVAQSPRYKIIEKRQSVAFWCNPISGHATLYWYQQILGQGPKLLIQFQNNGVVDDSQLPKDRFSAERLKGVDSTLKIQPAKLEDSAVYLCASSPFDIPNTEAFFGQGTRLTVV.

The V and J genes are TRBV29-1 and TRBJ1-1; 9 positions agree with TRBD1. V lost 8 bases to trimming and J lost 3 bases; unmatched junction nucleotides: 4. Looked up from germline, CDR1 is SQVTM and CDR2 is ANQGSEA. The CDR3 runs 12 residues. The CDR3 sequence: CSSRTGDTEAFF. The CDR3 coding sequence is TGCAGCTCCCGGACAGGGGACACTGAAGCTTTCTTT.

The CDR3 sequence: CASGQGTASNYGYTF. The CDR3 bases are TGTGCCAGCGGACAGGGGACCGCGAGTAACTATGGCTACACCTTC. The chain combines TRBV19 with TRBJ1-2, with 9 nucleotides matching TRBD1. The CDR3 sequence is 15 residues long. Germline V gives CDR1 LNHDA, CDR2 SQIVND (reference sequence). Trimming cost V 9 bases and J 1 base; bases outside gene matches: 9.

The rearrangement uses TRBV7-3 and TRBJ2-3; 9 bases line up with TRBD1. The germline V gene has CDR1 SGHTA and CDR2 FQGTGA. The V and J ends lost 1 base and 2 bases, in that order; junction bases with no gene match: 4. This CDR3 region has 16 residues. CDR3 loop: CASSLMGDRATDTQYF. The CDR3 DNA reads TGTGCCAGCAGCTTAATGGGGGACAGGGCCACAGATACGCAGTATTTT.

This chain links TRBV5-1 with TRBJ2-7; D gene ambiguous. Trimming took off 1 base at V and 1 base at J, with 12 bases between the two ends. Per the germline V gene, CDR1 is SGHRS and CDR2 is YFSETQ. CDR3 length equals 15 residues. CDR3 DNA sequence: TGCGCCAGCAGCTTGAGTAGCCTCAATTCCTACGAGCAGTACTTC. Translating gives CASSLSSLNSYEQYF. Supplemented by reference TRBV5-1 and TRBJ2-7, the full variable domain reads KAGVTQTPRYLIKTRGQQVTLSCSPISGHRSVSWYQQTPGQGLQFLFEYFSETQRNKGNFPGRFSGRQFSNSRSEMNVSTLELGDSALYLCASSLSSLNSYEQYFGPGTRLTVT.

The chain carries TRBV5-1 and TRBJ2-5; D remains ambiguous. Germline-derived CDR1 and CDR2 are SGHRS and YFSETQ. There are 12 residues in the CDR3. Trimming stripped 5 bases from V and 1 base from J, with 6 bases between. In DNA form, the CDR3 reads TGCGCCAGCAGGGGCGCCCAAGAGACCCAGTACTTC. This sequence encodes CASRGAQETQYF.

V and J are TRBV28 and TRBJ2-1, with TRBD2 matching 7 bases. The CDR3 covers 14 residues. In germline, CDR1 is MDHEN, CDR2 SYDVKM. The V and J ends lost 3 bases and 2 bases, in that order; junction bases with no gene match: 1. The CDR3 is CASSLGRAYNEQFF. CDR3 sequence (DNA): TGTGCCAGCAGTTTGGGGAGGGCCTACAATGAGCAGTTCTTC.

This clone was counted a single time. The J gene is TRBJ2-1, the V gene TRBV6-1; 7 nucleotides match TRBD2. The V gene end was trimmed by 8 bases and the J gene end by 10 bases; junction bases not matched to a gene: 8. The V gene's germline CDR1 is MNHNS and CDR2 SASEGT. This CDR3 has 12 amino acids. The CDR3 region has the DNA TGTGCCAGCGAAGGGGAGGGTGAAGAGCAGTTCTTC. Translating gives CASEGEGEEQFF.

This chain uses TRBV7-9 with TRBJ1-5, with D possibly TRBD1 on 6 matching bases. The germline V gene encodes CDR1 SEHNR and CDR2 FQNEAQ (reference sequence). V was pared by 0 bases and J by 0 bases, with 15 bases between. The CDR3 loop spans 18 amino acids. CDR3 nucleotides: TGTGCCAGCAGCTTAGCGCTGGAAACAGGGTATAGCAATCAGCCCCAGCATTTT. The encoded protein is CASSLALETGYSNQPQHF. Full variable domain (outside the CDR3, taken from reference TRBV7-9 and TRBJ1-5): DTGVSQNPRHKITKRGQNVTFRCDPISEHNRLYWYRQTLGQGPEFLTYFQNEAQLEKSRLLSDRFSAERPKGSFSTLEIQRTEQGDSAMYLCASSLALETGYSNQPQHFGDGTRLSIL.

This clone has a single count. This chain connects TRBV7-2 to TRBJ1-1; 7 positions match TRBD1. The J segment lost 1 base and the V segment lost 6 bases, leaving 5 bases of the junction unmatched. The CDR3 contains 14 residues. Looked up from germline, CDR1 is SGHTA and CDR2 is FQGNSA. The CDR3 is CASSKRTGNTEAFF. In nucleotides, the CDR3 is TGTGCCAGCAGTAAGCGGACAGGGAACACTGAAGCTTTCTTT.